This T cell receptor beta chain was retrieved from a study of T cell repertoires in ileal Crohn's disease. Study-wide background: Biopsies at the proximal margin of the resected specimen form MI samples.

This sample's time point: proximal margin of the surgical specimen (macroscopically non-inflamed). With regard to this clone: The antigen is not known.

This CDR3 has 15 residues. Germline V gene lookup returns CDR1 SSHAT and CDR2 FNYEAQ (reference sequence). With 5 bases clipped from V and 2 bases from J, the junction kept 5 bases outside the gene matches. The data were produced by immunoSEQ multiplex PCR, yet TCRdb's version contains in-frame clones alone and is incomplete. Of approximately 2,000 clones in the sample, 75% to 90% were seen once. Broader study findings: Endoscopic recurrence occurred in every patient whose clonality exceeded 26.8%.

The rearrangement joins TRBV7-7 to TRBJ1-3; TRBD1 matches at 8 bases. This sequence originates from an adult with Crohn's disease. Sequencing was performed on ileal tissue. The CDR3 DNA sequence: TGTGCCAGCAGCCCGGGGACAGGCCCTGGAAACACCATATATTTT. This encodes CASSPGTGPGNTIYF. Complete variable domain (other parts from reference TRBV7-7 and TRBJ1-3): GAGVSQSPRYKVTKRGQDVTLRCDPISSHATLYWYQQALGQGPEFLTYFNYEAQPDKSGLPSDRFSAERPEGSISTLTIQRTEQRDSAMYRCASSPGTGPGNTIYFGEGSWLTVV.